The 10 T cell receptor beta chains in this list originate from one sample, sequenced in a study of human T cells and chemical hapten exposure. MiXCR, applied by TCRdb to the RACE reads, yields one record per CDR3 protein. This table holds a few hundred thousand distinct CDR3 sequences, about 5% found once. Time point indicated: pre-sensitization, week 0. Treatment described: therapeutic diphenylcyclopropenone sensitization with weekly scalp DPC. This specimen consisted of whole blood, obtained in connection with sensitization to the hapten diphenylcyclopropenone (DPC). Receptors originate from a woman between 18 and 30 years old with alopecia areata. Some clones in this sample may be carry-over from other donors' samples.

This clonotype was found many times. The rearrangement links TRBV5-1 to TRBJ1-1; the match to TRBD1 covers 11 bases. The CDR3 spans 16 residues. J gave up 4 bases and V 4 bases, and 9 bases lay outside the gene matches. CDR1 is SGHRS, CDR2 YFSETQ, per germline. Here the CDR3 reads CASSPGTGGVITEAFF. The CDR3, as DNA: TGCGCCAGCAGCCCGGGGACAGGGGGTGTGATCACTGAAGCTTTCTTT.

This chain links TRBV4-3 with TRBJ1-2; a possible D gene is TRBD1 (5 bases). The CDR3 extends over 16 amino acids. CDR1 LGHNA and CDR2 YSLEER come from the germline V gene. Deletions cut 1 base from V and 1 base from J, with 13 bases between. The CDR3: CASSQVAGSDNYGYTF. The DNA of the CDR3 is TGCGCCAGCAGCCAAGTAGCAGGGTCGGATAACTATGGCTACACCTTC.

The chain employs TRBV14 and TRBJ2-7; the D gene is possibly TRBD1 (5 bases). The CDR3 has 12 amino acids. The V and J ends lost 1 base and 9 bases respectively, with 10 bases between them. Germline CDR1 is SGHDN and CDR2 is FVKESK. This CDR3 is CASSQARVRQYF. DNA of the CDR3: TGTGCCAGCAGCCAAGCCAGGGTTAGGCAGTACTTC.

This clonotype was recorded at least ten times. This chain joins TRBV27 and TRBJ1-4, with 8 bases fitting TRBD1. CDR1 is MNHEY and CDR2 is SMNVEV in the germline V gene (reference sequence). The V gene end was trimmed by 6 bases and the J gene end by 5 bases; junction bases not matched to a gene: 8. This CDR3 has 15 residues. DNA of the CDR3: TGTGCCAGCAGCCCTGGACAGGGAGGAAATGAAAAACTGTTTTTT. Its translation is CASSPGQGGNEKLFF.

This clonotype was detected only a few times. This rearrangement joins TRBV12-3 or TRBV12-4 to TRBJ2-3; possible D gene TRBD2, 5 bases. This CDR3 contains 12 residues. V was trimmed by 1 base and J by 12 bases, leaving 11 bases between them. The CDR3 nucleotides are TGTGCCAGCAGTTTAGTGGGGAGCGACCAGTATTTT. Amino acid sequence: CASSLVGSDQYF.

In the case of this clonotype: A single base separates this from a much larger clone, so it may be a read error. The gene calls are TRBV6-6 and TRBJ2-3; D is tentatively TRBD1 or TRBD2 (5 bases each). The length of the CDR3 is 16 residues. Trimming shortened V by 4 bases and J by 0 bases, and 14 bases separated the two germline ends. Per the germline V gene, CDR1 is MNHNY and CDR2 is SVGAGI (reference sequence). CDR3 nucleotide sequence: TGTGCCAGCAGTTTGAACGGGGCAACTAGCACAGATACGCAGTATTTT. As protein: CASSLNGATSTDTQYF.

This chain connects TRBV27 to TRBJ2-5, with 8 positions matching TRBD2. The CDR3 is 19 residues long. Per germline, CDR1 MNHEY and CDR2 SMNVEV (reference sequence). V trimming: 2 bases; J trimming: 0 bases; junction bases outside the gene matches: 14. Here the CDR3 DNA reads TGTGCCAGCAGTTTACGGAGCGGGGGACAACCGGTGTACCAAGAGACCCAGTACTTC. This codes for CASSLRSGGQPVYQETQYF.

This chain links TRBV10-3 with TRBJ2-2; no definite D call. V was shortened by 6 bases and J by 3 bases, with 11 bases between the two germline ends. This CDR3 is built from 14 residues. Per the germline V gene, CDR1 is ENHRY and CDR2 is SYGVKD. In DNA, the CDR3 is TGTGCCATCAGGGAGAGACCCGACACCGGGGAGCTGTTTTTT. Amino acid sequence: CAIRERPDTGELFF.

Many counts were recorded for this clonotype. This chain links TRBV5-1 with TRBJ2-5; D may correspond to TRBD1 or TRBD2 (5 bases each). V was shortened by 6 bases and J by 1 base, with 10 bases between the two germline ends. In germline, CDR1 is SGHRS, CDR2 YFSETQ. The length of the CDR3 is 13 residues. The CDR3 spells CASTGSVQETQYF. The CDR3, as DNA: TGCGCCAGCACAGGGAGCGTCCAAGAGACCCAGTACTTC.

In nucleotides, the CDR3 is TGTGCCAGTACTCCGACAGCTTTGAATGAAAAACTGTTTTTT. Encoded protein: CASTPTALNEKLFF. The chain has TRBV2 and TRBJ1-4, with D possibly matching TRBD1 (5 bases). The CDR3 consists of 14 residues. Germline-derived CDR1 and CDR2 are SNHLY and FYNNEI. V was trimmed by 9 bases and J by 5 bases, leaving 16 bases between them. Full variable domain (outside the CDR3, taken from reference TRBV2 and TRBJ1-4): EPEVTQTPSHQVTQMGQEVILRCVPISNHLYFYWYRQILGQKVEFLVSFYNNEISEKSEIFDDQFSVERPDGSNFTLKIRSTKLEDSAMYFCASTPTALNEKLFFGSGTQLSVL.